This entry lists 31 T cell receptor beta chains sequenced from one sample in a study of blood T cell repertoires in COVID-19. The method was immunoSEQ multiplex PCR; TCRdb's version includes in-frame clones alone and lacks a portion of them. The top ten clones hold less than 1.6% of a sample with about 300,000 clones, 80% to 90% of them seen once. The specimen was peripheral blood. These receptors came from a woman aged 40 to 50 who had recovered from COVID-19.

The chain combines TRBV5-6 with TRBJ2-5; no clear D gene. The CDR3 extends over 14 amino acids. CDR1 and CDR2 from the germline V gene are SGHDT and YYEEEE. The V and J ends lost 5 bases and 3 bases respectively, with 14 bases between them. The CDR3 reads CASRYPGPKETQYF. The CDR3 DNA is TGTGCCAGCAGGTATCCGGGTCCCAAAGAGACCCAGTACTTC.

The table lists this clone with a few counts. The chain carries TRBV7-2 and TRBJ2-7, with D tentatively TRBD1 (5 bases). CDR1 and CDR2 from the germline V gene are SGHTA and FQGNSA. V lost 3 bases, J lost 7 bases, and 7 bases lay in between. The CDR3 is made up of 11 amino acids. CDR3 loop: CASSFRAEQYF. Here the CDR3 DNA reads TGTGCCAGCAGCTTCAGGGCTGAGCAGTACTTC. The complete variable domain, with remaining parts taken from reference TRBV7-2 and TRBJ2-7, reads GAGVSQSPSNKVTEKGKDVELRCDPISGHTALYWYRQSLGQGLEFLIYFQGNSAPDKSGLPSDRFSAERTGGSVSTLTIQRTQQEDSAVYLCASSFRAEQYFGPGTRLTVT.

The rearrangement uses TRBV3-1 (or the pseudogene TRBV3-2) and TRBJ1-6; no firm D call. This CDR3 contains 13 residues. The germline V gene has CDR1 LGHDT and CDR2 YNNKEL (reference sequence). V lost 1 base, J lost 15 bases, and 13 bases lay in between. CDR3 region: CASSQVSGSILHF. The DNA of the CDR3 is TGTGCCAGCAGCCAAGTCTCGGGGAGCATCCTCCACTTT.

The CDR3 DNA is TGCGCCAGCAGCGGGGGACAGGACACTGAAGCTTTCTTT. Protein: CASSGGQDTEAFF. V and J are TRBV5-1 and TRBJ1-1, with 8 bases fitting TRBD1. With V trimmed by 4 bases and J by 3 bases, 2 bases remained unmatched. This CDR3 contains 13 residues. Looked up from germline, CDR1 is SGHRS and CDR2 is YFSETQ.

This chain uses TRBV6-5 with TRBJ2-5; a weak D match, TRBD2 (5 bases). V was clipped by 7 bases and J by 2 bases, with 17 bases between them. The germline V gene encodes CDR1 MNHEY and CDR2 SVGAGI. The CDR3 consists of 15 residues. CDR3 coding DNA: TGTGCCAGCACCAAGGACTTCTGGAGACAAGAGACCCAGTACTTC. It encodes CASTKDFWRQETQYF.

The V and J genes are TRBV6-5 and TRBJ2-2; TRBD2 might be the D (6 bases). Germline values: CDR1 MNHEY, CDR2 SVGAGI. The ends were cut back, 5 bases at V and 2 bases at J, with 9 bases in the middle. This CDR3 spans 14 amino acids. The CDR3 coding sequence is TGTGCCAGCAGTACGGGACTTAACACCGGGGAGCTGTTTTTT. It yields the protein CASSTGLNTGELFF.

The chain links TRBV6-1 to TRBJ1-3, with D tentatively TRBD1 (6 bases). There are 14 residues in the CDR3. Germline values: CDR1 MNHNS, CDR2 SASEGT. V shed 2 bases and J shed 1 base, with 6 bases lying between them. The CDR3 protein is CASSEQGSGNTIYF. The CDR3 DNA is TGTGCCAGCAGTGAACAGGGGTCTGGAAACACCATATATTTT.

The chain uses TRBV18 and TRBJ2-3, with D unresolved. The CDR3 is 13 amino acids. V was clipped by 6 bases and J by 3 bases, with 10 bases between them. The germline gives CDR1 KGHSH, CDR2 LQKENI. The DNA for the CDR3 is TGTGCCAGCTCTCTCTACAGAACAGATACGCAGTATTTT. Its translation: CASSLYRTDTQYF.

The DNA of the CDR3 is TGCGCCAGCAGCGAACAGGCTAACTATGGCTACACCTTC. As protein: CASSEQANYGYTF. The rearrangement uses TRBV5-1 and TRBJ1-2; TRBD1 is a possible D gene (5 bases). CDR1 is SGHRS and CDR2 is YFSETQ in the germline V gene. The CDR3 consists of 13 residues. V lost 4 bases and J 0 bases, leaving 7 bases between the germline ends.

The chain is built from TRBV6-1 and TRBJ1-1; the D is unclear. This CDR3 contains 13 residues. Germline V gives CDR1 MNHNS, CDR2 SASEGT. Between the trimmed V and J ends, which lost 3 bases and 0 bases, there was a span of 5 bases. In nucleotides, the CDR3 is TGTGCCAGCAGTGACCAGTTGAACACTGAAGCTTTCTTT. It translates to CASSDQLNTEAFF.

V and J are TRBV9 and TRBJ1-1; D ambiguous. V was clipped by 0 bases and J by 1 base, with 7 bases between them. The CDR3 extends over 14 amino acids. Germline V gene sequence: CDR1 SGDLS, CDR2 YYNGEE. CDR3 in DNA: TGTGCCAGCAGCGTAGACGCGCGGAACACTGAAGCTTTCTTT. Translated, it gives CASSVDARNTEAFF.

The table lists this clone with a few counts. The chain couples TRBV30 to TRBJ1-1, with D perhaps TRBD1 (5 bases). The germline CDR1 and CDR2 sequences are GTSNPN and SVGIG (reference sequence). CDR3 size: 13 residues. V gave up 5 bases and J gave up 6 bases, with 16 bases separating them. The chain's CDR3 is CAWEGQGWPEAFF. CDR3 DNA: TGTGCCTGGGAAGGCCAGGGATGGCCTGAAGCTTTCTTT.

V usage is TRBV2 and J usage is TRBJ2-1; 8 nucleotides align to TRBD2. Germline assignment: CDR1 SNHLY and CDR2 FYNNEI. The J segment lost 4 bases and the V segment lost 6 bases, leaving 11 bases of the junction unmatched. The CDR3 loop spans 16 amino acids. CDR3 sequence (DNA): TGTGCCAGCAGCCAGGGGCGGGGGGCTATGTACAATGAGCAGTTCTTC. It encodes CASSQGRGAMYNEQFF.

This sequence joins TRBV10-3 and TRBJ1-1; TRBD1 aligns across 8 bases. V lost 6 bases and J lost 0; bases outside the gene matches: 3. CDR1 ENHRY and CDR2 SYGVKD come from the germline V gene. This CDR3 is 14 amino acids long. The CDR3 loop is CAIRSGQVNTEAFF. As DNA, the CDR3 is TGTGCCATCAGATCGGGACAGGTGAACACTGAAGCTTTCTTT.

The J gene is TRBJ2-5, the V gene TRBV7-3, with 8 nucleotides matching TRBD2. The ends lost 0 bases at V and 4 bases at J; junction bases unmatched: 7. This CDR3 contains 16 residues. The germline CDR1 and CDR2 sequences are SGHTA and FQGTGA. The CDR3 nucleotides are TGTGCCAGCAGCTTAACGGTAGCGGGGCATGGAGAGACCCAGTACTTC. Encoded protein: CASSLTVAGHGETQYF. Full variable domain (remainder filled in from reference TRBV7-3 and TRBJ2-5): GAGVSQTPSNKVTEKGKYVELRCDPISGHTALYWYRQSLGQGPEFLIYFQGTGAADDSGLPNDRFFAVRPEGSVSTLKIQRTERGDSAVYLCASSLTVAGHGETQYFGPGTRLLVL.

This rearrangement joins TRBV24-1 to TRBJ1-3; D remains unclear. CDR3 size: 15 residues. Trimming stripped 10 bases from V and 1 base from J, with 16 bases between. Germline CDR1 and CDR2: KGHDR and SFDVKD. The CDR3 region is CATPYGFDSGNTIYF. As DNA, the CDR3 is TGTGCCACTCCCTATGGTTTTGATTCTGGAAACACCATATATTTT.

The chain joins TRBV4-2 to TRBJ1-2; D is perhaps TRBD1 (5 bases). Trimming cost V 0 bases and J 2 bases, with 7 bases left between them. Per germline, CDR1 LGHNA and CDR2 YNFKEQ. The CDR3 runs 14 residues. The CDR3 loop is CASSQDGGNYGYTF. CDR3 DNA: TGTGCCAGCAGCCAAGATGGGGGGAACTATGGCTACACCTTC.

For the CDR3, the DNA is TGTGCCAGCAGCAAGACAGGGAACACCGGGGAGCTGTTTTTT. Encoded protein: CASSKTGNTGELFF. The chain combines TRBV7-3 with TRBJ2-2; D is possibly TRBD1 (6 bases). Germline loops: CDR1 SGHTA, CDR2 FQGTGA. Trimming removed 5 bases at V and 1 base at J, with 8 bases between. The CDR3 consists of 14 residues.

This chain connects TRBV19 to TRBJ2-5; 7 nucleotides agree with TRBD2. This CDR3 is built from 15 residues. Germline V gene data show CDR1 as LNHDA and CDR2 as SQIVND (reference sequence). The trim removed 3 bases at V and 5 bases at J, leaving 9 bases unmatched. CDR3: CASSIGLVVGETQYF. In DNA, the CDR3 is TGTGCCAGTAGTATCGGACTAGTAGTGGGCGAGACCCAGTACTTC.

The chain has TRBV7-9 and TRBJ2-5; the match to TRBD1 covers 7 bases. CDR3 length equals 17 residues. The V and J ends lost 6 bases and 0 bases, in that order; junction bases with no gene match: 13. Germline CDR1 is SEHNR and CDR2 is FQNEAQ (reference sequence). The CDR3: CASRPGTASSYQETQYF. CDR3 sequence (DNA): TGTGCCAGCAGACCTGGGACAGCCTCCTCGTACCAAGAGACCCAGTACTTC.

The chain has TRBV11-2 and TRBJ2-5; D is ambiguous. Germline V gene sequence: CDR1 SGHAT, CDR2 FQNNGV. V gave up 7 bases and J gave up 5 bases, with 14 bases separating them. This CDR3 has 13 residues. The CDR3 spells CASNSLGPETQYF. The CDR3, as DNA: TGTGCCAGCAACTCCCTAGGTCCCGAGACCCAGTACTTC.

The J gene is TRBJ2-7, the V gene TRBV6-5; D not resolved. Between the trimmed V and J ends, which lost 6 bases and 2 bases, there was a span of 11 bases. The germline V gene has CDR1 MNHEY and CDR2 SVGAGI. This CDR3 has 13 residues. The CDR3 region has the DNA TGTGCCAGCAGCCCGAGGCTGACCTACGAGCAGTACTTC. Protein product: CASSPRLTYEQYF.

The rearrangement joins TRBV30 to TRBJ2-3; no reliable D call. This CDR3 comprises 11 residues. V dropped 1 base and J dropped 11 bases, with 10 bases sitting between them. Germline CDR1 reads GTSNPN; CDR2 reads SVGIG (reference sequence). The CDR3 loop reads CAWSGVRGQYF. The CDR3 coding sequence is TGTGCCTGGAGTGGAGTTCGTGGGCAGTATTTT.

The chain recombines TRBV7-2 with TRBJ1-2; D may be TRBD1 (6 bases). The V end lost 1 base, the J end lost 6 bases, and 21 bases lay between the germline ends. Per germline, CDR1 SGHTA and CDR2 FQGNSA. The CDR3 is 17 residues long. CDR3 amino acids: CASSLVFYGGPRNGYTF. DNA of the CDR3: TGTGCCAGCAGCTTAGTCTTCTACGGGGGGCCGAGGAATGGCTACACCTTC.

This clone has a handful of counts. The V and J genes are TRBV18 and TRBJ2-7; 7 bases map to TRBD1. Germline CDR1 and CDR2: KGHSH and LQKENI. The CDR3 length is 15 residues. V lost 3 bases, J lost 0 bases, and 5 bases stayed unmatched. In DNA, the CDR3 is TGTGCCAGCTCACCGCCGGGACAGCTCTCCTACGAGCAGTACTTC. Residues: CASSPPGQLSYEQYF.

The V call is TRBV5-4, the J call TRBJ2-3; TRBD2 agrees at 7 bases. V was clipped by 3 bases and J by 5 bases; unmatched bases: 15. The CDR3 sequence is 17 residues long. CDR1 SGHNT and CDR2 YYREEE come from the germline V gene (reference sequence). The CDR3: CASSSIVASGVRDTQYF. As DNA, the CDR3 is TGTGCCAGCAGCTCTATAGTGGCTAGCGGTGTCAGAGATACGCAGTATTTT.

The CDR3 loop is CATVGFYGYTF. CDR3 in DNA: TGTGCCACGGTCGGGTTTTATGGCTACACCTTC. The chain uses TRBV6-5 and TRBJ1-2; D not certain. The germline CDR1 and CDR2 sequences are MNHEY and SVGAGI. The CDR3 is made up of 11 amino acids. The V end lost 10 bases, the J end lost 5 bases, and 11 bases lay between the germline ends.

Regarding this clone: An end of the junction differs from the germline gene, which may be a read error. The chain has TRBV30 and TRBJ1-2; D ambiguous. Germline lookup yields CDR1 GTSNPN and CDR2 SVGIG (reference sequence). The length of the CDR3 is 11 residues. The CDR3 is CAWSAAALGVF. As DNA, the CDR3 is TGTGCCTGGAGTGCGGCTGCCCTCGGGGTGTTC.

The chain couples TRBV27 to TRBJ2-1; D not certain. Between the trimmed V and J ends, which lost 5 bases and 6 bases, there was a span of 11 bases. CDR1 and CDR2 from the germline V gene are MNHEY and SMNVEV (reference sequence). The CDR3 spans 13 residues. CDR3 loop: CASSPSPVNEQFF. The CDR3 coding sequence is TGTGCCAGCAGTCCTAGTCCGGTCAATGAGCAGTTCTTC.

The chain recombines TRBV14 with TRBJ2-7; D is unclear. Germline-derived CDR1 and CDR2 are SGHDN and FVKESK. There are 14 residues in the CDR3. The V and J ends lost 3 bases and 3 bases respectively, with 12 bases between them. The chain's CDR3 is CASSHATFSYEQYF. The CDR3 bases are TGTGCCAGCAGCCACGCGACATTTAGCTACGAGCAGTACTTC.

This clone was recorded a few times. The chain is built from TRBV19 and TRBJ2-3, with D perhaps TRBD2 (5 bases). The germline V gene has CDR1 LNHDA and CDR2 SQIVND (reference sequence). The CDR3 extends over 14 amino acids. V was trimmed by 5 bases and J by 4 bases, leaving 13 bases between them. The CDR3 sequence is CASSPTRAADTQYF. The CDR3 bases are TGTGCCAGTAGTCCCACGCGGGCAGCAGATACGCAGTATTTT.